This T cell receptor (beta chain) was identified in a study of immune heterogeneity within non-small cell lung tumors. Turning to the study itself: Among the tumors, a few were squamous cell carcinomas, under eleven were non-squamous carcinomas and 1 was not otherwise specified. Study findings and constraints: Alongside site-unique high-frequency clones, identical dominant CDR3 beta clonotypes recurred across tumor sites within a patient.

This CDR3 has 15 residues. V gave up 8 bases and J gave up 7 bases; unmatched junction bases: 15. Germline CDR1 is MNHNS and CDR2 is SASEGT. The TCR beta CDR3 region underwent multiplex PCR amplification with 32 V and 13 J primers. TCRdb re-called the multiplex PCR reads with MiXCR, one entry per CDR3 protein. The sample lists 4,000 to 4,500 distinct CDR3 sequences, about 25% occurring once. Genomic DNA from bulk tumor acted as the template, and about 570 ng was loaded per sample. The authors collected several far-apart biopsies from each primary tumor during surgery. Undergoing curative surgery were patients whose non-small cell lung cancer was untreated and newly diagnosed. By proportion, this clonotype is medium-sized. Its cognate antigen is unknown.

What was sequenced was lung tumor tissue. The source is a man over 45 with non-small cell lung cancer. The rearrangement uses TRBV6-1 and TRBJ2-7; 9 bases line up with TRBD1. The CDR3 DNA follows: TGTGCCAGCCTTGCTTCGCCGGGACAGGGAAAGGAGCAGTACTTC. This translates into CASLASPGQGKEQYF.